A selection of T cell receptor beta chains follows, all from one sample in a study of cytomegalovirus exposure and HLA in healthy donors. Clones were read by immunoSEQ multiplex PCR, and TCRdb kept only the in-frame ones, dropping some. The sample includes about 210,000 clones, about 85% seen only once; the top ten take about 10%. Specimen: PBMCs. Receptor source: a woman between 50 and 59 years old in good health and CMV-seropositive. CDR3s include the opening cysteine and the closing phenylalanine or tryptophan. D genes are given only for firm matches. Clone size, where shown, is once, few, many, or a class for clones that have expanded.

d_call: NA; j_call: TRBJ1-1; v_call: TRBV5-4; clone_size: NA; cdr3_nt: TGTGCCAGCAGCACCGGGGTACAGAACACTGAAGCTTTCTTT; cdr3_aa: CASSTGVQNTEAFF
d_call: NA; j_call: TRBJ2-7; v_call: TRBV6-5; clone_size: NA; cdr3_nt: TGTGCCAGCAGTTACGGCAGGGCCTTTGAGCAGTACTTC; cdr3_aa: CASSYGRAFEQYF
d_call: NA; j_call: TRBJ1-1; v_call: TRBV7-9; clone_size: NA; cdr3_nt: TGTGCCAGCAGCCCAATGGTCAGGGGGAACACTGAAGCTTTCTTT; cdr3_aa: CASSPMVRGNTEAFF
d_call: NA; j_call: TRBJ1-6; v_call: TRBV21-1; clone_size: NA; cdr3_nt: TGTGCCAGCAGCAGGAGATGGGACAGGGTAGATCGTCCACCCCTCCACTTT; cdr3_aa: CASSRRWDRVDRPPLHF
d_call: TRBD1; j_call: TRBJ2-7; v_call: TRBV30; clone_size: NA; cdr3_nt: TGTGCCTGGAGTGTAGACAGGGAAATCTACGAGCAGTACTTC; cdr3_aa: CAWSVDREIYEQYF
d_call: TRBD2; j_call: TRBJ2-5; v_call: TRBV27; clone_size: NA; cdr3_nt: TGTGCCAGCAGTTTATCGTGGCTAGCGGGGGAGACCCAGTACTTC; cdr3_aa: CASSLSWLAGETQYF
d_call: NA; j_call: TRBJ1-4; v_call: TRBV6-5; clone_size: once; cdr3_nt: TGTGCCAGCAGTTACTCTGGCAGGGGTAATGAAAAACTGTTTTTT; cdr3_aa: CASSYSGRGNEKLFF
d_call: NA; j_call: TRBJ1-2; v_call: TRBV10-3; clone_size: NA; cdr3_nt: TGTGCCACAAACCGGCACCCCGGGGACTATGGCTACACCTTC; cdr3_aa: CATNRHPGDYGYTF
d_call: NA; j_call: TRBJ1-2; v_call: TRBV2; clone_size: NA; cdr3_nt: TGTGCCAGCAGTGAAGCTGGGGGCGATGGTGGCTACACCTTC; cdr3_aa: CASSEAGGDGGYTF
d_call: NA; j_call: TRBJ1-6; v_call: TRBV27; clone_size: NA; cdr3_nt: TGTGCCACCGGACGACGCCAACGGGGGGGGCTGCTCTACGAAAATAATTCACCCCTCCACTTT; cdr3_aa: CATGRRQRGGLLYENNSPLHF
d_call: TRBD1; j_call: TRBJ1-1; v_call: TRBV6-6; clone_size: NA; cdr3_nt: TGTGCCAGCAGTTGGGGACAGCGGAACACTGAAGCTTTCTTT; cdr3_aa: CASSWGQRNTEAFF
d_call: TRBD2; j_call: TRBJ2-3; v_call: TRBV9; clone_size: NA; cdr3_nt: TGTGCCAGCAGCGTTGACGGACTAGCGAACACAGATACGCAGTATTTT; cdr3_aa: CASSVDGLANTDTQYF
d_call: TRBD1; j_call: TRBJ2-7; v_call: TRBV5-1; clone_size: NA; cdr3_nt: TGCGCCAGCAGCTACGCCGGGACAGGGGGATACGAGCAGTACTTC; cdr3_aa: CASSYAGTGGYEQYF
d_call: NA; j_call: TRBJ2-7; v_call: TRBV6-1; clone_size: NA; cdr3_nt: TGTGCCAGCAGTGACCTTCCACACAGCTACGAGCAGTACTTC; cdr3_aa: CASSDLPHSYEQYF
d_call: NA; j_call: TRBJ2-7; v_call: TRBV7-2; clone_size: NA; cdr3_nt: TGTGCCAGCAGCCTAGGACATCCGATCGAGCAGTACTTC; cdr3_aa: CASSLGHPIEQYF
d_call: NA; j_call: TRBJ1-1; v_call: TRBV27; clone_size: NA; cdr3_nt: TGTGCCAGCAGGGGGGACTTCATGAACACTGAAGCTTTCTTT; cdr3_aa: CASRGDFMNTEAFF
d_call: NA; j_call: TRBJ1-1; v_call: TRBV19; clone_size: NA; cdr3_nt: TGTGCCACACGGGCAGGGTTGAACACTGAAGCTTTCTTT; cdr3_aa: CATRAGLNTEAFF
d_call: TRBD1; j_call: TRBJ2-1; v_call: TRBV5-4; clone_size: NA; cdr3_nt: TGTGCCAGCAGCCCAGGACAGGGGGTCTACAATGAGCAGTTCTTC; cdr3_aa: CASSPGQGVYNEQFF